This T cell receptor (beta chain) appears in the sequencing data of a study of blood T cells in healthy people across ages. Overall study: The template switching approach captured approximately one barcoded beta molecule for every two T cells.

This clonotype has just one count. Germline V gene sequence: CDR1 SGDLS, CDR2 YYNGEE. Trimming stripped 0 bases from V and 0 bases from J, with 12 bases between. The CDR3 has 17 amino acids. For the second PCR, which ran for roughly 7 to 11 cycles, a sample-barcoded 5' primer and a J-beta primer mix were used. Every sample produced at least 2.5 million CDR3-containing paired-end reads. One entry per CDR3 protein results from TCRdb running MiXCR on the 5' RACE reads. The data show about 650,000 distinct CDR3 sequences, 40% to 65% seen once. The chain recombines TRBV9 with TRBJ1-4, with no clear D. The source material was blood. This TCR derives from a woman aged 80 or over in good health. The CDR3 loop reads CASSVDGRVTTNEKLFF. For the CDR3, the DNA is TGTGCCAGCAGCGTAGATGGGAGGGTAACAACTAATGAAAAACTGTTTTTT.